Listed here are 15 T cell receptor beta chains from one sample, sequenced in a study of CD4+ T cells in melanoma. Clones were sequenced by immunoSEQ multiplex PCR, and TCRdb holds only the in-frame ones, with some missing. The sample consists of over 45,000 clones, about 72% of them appearing once. Specimen: tumor tissue. These TCRs come from a human donor with melanoma.

V gene TRBV7-8 combines with J gene TRBJ1-1; 8 bases fit TRBD1. Germline V gene data show CDR1 as SGHVS and CDR2 as FQNEAQ. The CDR3 is made up of 14 amino acids. With 5 bases clipped from V and 4 bases from J, the junction kept 6 bases outside the gene matches. The CDR3 DNA follows: TGTGCCAGCAGCCTAGGACAGGGTCTCACTGAAGCTTTCTTT. As protein: CASSLGQGLTEAFF. The whole variable domain, remainder taken from reference TRBV7-8 and TRBJ1-1, is GAGVSQSPRYKVAKRGQDVALRCDPISGHVSLFWYQQALGQGPEFLTYFQNEAQLDKSGLPSDRFFAERPEGSVSTLKIQRTQQEDSAVYLCASSLGQGLTEAFFGQGTRLTVV.

The gene calls are TRBV6-1 and TRBJ2-7, with D maybe TRBD2 (6 bases). The CDR3 sequence is 14 residues long. Per the germline V gene, CDR1 is MNHNS and CDR2 is SASEGT. Trimming took off 6 bases at V and 9 bases at J, with 21 bases between the two ends. The CDR3 bases are TGTGCCAGCAGGCGCGGGAATGAGGGTGCTGGGCAGTACTTC. It encodes CASRRGNEGAGQYF.

As for this clone: One junction end disagrees with the germline gene, perhaps due to a read error. In nucleotides, the CDR3 is TGTGCCAGCAGCATAGCGCCCTCCACCGGGGAGCTGTTTTTT. Translated, it gives CASSIAPSTGELFF. The J gene is TRBJ2-2, the V gene TRBV7-9; a possible D gene is TRBD2 (5 bases). Germline V gene data show CDR1 as SEHNR and CDR2 as FQNEAQ (reference sequence). This CDR3 comprises 14 residues.

The genes are TRBV5-5 and TRBJ1-2; possibly TRBD1 for D (5 bases). The V gene lost 0 bases and the J gene lost 4 bases, with 16 bases spanning the gap. The CDR3 sequence is 16 residues long. Germline lookup yields CDR1 SGHKS and CDR2 YYEKEE (reference sequence). The CDR3 DNA sequence: TGTGCCAGCAGCTTGGCCCTGGGGCAGGGTGTCTATGGCTACACCTTC. Protein product: CASSLALGQGVYGYTF.

V and J are TRBV6-5 and TRBJ2-2; unclear D gene. Germline assignment: CDR1 MNHEY and CDR2 SVGAGI. This CDR3 has 14 amino acids. Trimming shortened V by 5 bases and J by 5 bases, and 12 bases separated the two germline ends. CDR3 in amino acids: CASSKTSETGELFF. DNA for the CDR3: TGTGCCAGCAGTAAAACGAGTGAGACCGGGGAGCTGTTTTTT.

The genes are TRBV10-2 and TRBJ2-3, with 14 positions matching TRBD2. The germline CDR1 and CDR2 sequences are WSHSY and SAAADI. The CDR3 is made up of 14 amino acids. The trim removed 5 bases at V and 9 bases at J, leaving 4 bases unmatched. The chain's CDR3 is CASSLGLAGETQYF. DNA for the CDR3: TGCGCCAGCAGTCTGGGACTAGCGGGGGAAACGCAGTATTTT.

There are many counts of this clone. The chain links TRBV6-6 to TRBJ2-1, with D possibly matching TRBD2 (6 bases). The CDR3 length is 15 residues. The V and J ends lost 6 bases and 12 bases respectively, with 24 bases between them. Germline assignment: CDR1 MNHNY and CDR2 SVGAGI (reference sequence). The DNA of the CDR3 is TGTGCCAGCAGGGCTAGTTGGACGGAGGGCACATGGCAGTTCTTC. Its protein is CASRASWTEGTWQFF.

The J gene is TRBJ2-5, the V gene TRBV9; the D gene is possibly TRBD2 (6 bases). V dropped 0 bases and J dropped 5 bases, with 11 bases sitting between them. CDR1 SGDLS and CDR2 YYNGEE come from the germline V gene. The CDR3 runs to 14 residues. CDR3 sequence (DNA): TGTGCCAGCAGCGTAGGGGGGGTAGGGGAGACCCAGTACTTC. Its protein product is CASSVGGVGETQYF.

The gene calls are TRBV28 and TRBJ2-7; maybe TRBD1 (5 bases). The CDR3 is 14 residues long. V lost 3 bases to trimming and J lost 2 bases, with 11 bases between them. Germline assignment: CDR1 MDHEN and CDR2 SYDVKM. For the CDR3, the DNA is TGTGCCAGCAGTTTCCCCCAGGGTCCCTACGAGCAGTACTTC. It is translated as CASSFPQGPYEQYF.

This clone is medium-sized by share. The chain employs TRBV27 and TRBJ2-7; D might be TRBD1 (6 bases). Germline lookup yields CDR1 MNHEY and CDR2 SMNVEV (reference sequence). The V end lost 2 bases, the J end lost 5 bases, and 13 bases lay between the germline ends. The CDR3 covers 14 residues. This CDR3 is CASSLMGARHEQYF. DNA of the CDR3: TGTGCCAGCAGTTTAATGGGGGCTCGCCACGAGCAGTACTTC.

This clone has more than one count but fewer than ten. This chain joins TRBV19 and TRBJ1-1; tentative D call: TRBD1 (5 bases). CDR3 length: 16 residues. Trimming removed 5 bases from V and 5 bases from J, with 21 bases in between. Germline V lookup: CDR1 LNHDA, CDR2 SQIVND (reference sequence). CDR3: CASSYQGPPRETEAFF. The CDR3 DNA is TGTGCCAGTAGTTACCAGGGCCCTCCAAGGGAAACTGAAGCTTTCTTT.

This chain connects TRBV29-1 to TRBJ2-3; 7 bases are shared with TRBD2. Trimming took 6 bases from V and 6 from J; bases not matched to a gene: 9. The length of the CDR3 is 13 residues. The germline CDR1 and CDR2 sequences are SQVTM and ANQGSEA. CDR3 in amino acids: CSVIGTTVDTQYF. The CDR3 DNA follows: TGCAGCGTAATCGGGACTACCGTGGATACGCAGTATTTT.

V gene TRBV6-6 combines with J gene TRBJ1-2, with D tentatively TRBD1 (5 bases). The CDR3 covers 15 residues. V was shortened by 7 bases and J by 4 bases, with 19 bases between the two germline ends. In germline, CDR1 is MNHNY, CDR2 SVGAGI (reference sequence). This CDR3 reads CASITREGSGYGYTF. DNA of the CDR3: TGTGCCAGCATCACCAGGGAGGGCTCGGGCTATGGCTACACCTTC.

The V gene is TRBV6-5, the J gene TRBJ2-5, with D possibly matching TRBD2 (6 bases). V lost 1 base and J lost 3, with 12 bases in between. This CDR3 is 15 amino acids long. The germline V gene encodes CDR1 MNHEY and CDR2 SVGAGI. The CDR3 bases are TGTGCCAGCAGTTACTGGGGCAGGGAGGAAGAGACCCAGTACTTC. It is translated as CASSYWGREEETQYF.

This clone is medium-sized (0.01 to 0.1%) by share. The chain uses TRBV7-9 and TRBJ2-7; D is uncertain. There are 11 residues in the CDR3. CDR1 is SEHNR and CDR2 is FQNEAQ in the germline V gene (reference sequence). V shed 2 bases and J shed 1 base, with 0 bases lying between them. The CDR3 reads CASSLSYEQYF. CDR3 sequence (DNA): TGTGCCAGCAGCTTATCCTACGAGCAGTACTTC.